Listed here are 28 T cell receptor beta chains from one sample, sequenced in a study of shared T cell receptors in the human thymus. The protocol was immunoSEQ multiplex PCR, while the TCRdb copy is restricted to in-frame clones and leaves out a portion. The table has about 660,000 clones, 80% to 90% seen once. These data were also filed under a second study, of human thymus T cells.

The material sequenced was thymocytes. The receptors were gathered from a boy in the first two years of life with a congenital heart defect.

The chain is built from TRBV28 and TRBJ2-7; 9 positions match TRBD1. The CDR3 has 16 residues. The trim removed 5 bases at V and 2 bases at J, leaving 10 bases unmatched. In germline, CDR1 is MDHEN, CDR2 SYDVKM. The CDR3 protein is CASSPGRDRETYEQYF. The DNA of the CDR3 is TGTGCCAGCAGTCCAGGCCGGGACAGGGAAACCTACGAGCAGTACTTC.

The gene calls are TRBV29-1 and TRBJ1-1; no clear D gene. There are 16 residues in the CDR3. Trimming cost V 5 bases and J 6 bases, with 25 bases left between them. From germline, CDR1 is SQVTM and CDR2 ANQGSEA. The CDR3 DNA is TGCAGCGTTCCGTCTCCCCGGGTCGGCGCTCCCGCTGAAGCTTTCTTT. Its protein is CSVPSPRVGAPAEAFF. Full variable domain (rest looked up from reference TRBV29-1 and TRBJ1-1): SAVISQKPSRDICQRGTSLTIQCQVDSQVTMMFWYRQQPGQSLTLIATANQGSEATYESGFVIDKFPISRPNLTFSTLTVSNMSPEDSSIYLCSVPSPRVGAPAEAFFGQGTRLTVV.

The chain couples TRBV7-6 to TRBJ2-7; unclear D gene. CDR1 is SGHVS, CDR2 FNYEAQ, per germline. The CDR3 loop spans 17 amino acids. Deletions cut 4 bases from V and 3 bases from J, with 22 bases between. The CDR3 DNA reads TGTGCCAGCAGCTCAAGAGGCGGCCCCCAAGTTGGCTACGAGCAGTACTTC. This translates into CASSSRGGPQVGYEQYF.

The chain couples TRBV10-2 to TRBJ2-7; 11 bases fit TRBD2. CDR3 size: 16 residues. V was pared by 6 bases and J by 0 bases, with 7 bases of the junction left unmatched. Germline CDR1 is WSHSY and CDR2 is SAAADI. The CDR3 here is CASRQGLAEPSYEQYF. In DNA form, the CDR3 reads TGCGCCAGCAGACAGGGACTAGCGGAGCCCTCCTACGAGCAGTACTTC.

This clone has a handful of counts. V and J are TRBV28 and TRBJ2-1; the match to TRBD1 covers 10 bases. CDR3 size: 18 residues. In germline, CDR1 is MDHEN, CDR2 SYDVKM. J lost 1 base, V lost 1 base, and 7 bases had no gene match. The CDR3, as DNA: TGTGCCAGCAGTTTATACACGGGACAGGGGTTATCCTACAATGAGCAGTTCTTC. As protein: CASSLYTGQGLSYNEQFF. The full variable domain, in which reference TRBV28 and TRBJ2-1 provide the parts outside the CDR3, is DVKVTQSSRYLVKRTGEKVFLECVQDMDHENMFWYRQDPGLGLRLIYFSYDVKMKEKGDIPEGYSVSREKKERFSLILESASTNQTSMYLCASSLYTGQGLSYNEQFFGPGTRLTVL.

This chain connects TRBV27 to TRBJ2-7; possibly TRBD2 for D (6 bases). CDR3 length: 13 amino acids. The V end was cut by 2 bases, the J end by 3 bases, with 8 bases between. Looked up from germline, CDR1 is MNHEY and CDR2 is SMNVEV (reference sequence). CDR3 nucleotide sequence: TGTGCCAGCAGTTTACGGGGGAACTACGAGCAGTACTTC. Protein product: CASSLRGNYEQYF.

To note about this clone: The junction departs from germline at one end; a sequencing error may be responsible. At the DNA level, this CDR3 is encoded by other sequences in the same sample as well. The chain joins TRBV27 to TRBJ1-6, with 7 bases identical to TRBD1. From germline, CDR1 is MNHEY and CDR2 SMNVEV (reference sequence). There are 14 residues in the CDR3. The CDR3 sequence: CASSSAGGNSPLHF. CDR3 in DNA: TGTGCCAGCAGTTCGGCAGGGGGTAATTCCCCCCTCCACTTT.

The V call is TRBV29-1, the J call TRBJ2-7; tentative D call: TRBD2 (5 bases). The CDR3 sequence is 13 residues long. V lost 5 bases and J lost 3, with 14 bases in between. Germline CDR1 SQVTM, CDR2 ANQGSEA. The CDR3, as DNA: TGCAGCGTTCAGAGGGTGGGGAACTACGAGCAGTACTTC. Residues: CSVQRVGNYEQYF.

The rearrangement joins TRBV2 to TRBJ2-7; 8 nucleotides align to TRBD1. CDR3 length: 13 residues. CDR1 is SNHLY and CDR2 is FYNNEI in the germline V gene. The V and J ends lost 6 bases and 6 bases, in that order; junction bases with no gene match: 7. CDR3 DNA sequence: TGTGCCAGCAGCTGGACAGGGTTTGGCGAGCAGTACTTC. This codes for CASSWTGFGEQYF.

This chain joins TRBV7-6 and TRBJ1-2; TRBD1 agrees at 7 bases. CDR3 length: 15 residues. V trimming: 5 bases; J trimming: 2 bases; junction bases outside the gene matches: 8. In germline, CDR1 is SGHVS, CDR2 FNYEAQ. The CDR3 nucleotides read TGTGCCAGCAGCCCCGAACGACAGGGAAACTATGGCTACACCTTC. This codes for CASSPERQGNYGYTF.

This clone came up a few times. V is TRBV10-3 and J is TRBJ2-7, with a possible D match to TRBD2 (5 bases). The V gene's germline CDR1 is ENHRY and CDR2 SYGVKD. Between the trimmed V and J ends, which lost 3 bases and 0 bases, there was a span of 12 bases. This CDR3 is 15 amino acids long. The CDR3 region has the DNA TGTGCCATCAGTGAACAGCGGCAAAACTCCTACGAGCAGTACTTC. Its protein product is CAISEQRQNSYEQYF.

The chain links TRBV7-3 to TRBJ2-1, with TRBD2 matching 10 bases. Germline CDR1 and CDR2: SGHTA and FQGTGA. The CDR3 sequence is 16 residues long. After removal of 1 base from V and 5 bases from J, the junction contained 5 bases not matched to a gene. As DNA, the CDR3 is TGTGCCAGCAGCTTAAATGCTAGCGGGGGAAACAATGAGCAGTTCTTC. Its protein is CASSLNASGGNNEQFF.

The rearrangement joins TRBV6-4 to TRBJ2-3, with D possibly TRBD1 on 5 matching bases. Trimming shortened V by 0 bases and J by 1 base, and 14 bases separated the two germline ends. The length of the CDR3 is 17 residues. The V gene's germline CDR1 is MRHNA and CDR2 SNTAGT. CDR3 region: CASSDSSGQGGTDTQYF. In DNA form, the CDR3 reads TGTGCCAGCAGTGACTCGAGTGGGCAAGGGGGCACAGATACGCAGTATTTT.

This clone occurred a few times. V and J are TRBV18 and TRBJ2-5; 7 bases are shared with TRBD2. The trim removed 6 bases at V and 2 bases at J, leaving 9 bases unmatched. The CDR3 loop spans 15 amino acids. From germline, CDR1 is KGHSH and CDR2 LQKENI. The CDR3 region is CASSPPRGEQETQYF. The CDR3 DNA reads TGTGCCAGCTCGCCCCCCCGGGGGGAACAAGAGACCCAGTACTTC.

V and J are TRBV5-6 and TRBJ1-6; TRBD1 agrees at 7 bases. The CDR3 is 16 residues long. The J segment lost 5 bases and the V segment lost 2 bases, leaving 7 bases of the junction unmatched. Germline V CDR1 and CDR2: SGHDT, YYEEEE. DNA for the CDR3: TGTGCCAGCAGCTTTCCGACAGGGAGGAATAATTCACCCCTCCACTTT. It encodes CASSFPTGRNNSPLHF.

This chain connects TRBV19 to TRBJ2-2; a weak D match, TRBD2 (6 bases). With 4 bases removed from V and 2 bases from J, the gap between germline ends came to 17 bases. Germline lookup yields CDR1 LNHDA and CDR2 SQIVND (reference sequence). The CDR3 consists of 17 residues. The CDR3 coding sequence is TGTGCCAGTAGTACCCCCCCGGGGGACTTTAACACCGGGGAGCTGTTTTTT. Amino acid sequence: CASSTPPGDFNTGELFF.

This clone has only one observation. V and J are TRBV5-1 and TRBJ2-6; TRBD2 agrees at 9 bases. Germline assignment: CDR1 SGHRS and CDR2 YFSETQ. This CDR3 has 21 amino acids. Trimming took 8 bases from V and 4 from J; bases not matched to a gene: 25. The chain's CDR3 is CASAHLQRGARLGSGANVLTF. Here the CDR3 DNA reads TGCGCCAGTGCACACCTACAGCGGGGGGCGAGGTTAGGGTCGGGGGCCAACGTCCTGACTTTC.

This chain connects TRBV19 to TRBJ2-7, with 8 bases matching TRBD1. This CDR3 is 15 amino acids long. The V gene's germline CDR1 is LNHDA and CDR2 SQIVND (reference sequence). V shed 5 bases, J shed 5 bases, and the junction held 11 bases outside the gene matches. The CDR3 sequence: CASSAFQGARNEQYF. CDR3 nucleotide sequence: TGTGCCAGTAGTGCATTCCAGGGGGCGCGGAACGAGCAGTACTTC. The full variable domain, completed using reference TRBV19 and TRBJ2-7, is DGGITQSPKYLFRKEGQNVTLSCEQNLNHDAMYWYRQDPGQGLRLIYYSQIVNDFQKGDIAEGYSVSREKKESFPLTVTSAQKNPTAFYLCASSAFQGARNEQYFGPGTRLTVT.

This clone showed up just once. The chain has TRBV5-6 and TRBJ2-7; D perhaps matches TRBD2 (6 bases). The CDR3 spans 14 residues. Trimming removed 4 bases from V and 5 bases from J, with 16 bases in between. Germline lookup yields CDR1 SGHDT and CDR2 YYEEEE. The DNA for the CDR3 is TGTGCCAGCAGCCTCGGGAGCAAGGCCCACGAGCAGTACTTC. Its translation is CASSLGSKAHEQYF. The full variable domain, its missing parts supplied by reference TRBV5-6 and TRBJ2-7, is DAGVTQSPTHLIKTRGQQVTLRCSPKSGHDTVSWYQQALGQGPQFIFQYYEEEERQRGNFPDRFSGHQFPNYSSELNVNALLLGDSALYLCASSLGSKAHEQYFGPGTRLTVT.

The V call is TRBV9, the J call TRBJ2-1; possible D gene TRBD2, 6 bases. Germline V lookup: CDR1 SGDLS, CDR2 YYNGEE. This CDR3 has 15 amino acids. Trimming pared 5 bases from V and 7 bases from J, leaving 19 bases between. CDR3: CASSPQEGLGNEQFF. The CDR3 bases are TGTGCCAGCAGTCCTCAGGAGGGGCTCGGGAATGAGCAGTTCTTC.

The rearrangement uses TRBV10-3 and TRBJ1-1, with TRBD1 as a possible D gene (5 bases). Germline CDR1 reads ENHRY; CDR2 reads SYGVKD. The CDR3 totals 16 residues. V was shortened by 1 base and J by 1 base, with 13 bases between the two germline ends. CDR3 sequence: CAISECWGLPNTEAFF. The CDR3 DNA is TGTGCCATCAGTGAGTGCTGGGGACTACCGAACACTGAAGCTTTCTTT.

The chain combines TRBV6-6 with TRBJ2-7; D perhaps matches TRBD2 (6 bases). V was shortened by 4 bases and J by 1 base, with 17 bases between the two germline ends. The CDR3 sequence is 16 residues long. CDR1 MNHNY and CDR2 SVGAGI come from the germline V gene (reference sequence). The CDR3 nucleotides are TGTGCCAGCAGTTTCCCCCCGGGGGACGGTTCCTACGAGCAGTACTTC. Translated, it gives CASSFPPGDGSYEQYF.

The chain's CDR3 is CASSQVTPWGPGEQYF. The CDR3 DNA reads TGTGCCAGCAGCCAAGTAACGCCCTGGGGGCCGGGAGAGCAGTACTTC. J is TRBJ2-7 and V is TRBV14; tentatively, D is TRBD1 (6 bases). Trimming took 1 base from V and 7 from J, leaving 20 bases between them. This CDR3 has 16 residues. The germline V gene has CDR1 SGHDN and CDR2 FVKESK.

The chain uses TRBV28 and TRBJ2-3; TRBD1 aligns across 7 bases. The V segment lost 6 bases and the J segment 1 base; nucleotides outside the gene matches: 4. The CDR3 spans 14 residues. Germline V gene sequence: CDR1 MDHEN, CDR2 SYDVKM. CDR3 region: CASSRQGRTDTQYF. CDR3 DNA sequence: TGTGCCAGCAGCAGACAGGGTCGCACAGATACGCAGTATTTT.

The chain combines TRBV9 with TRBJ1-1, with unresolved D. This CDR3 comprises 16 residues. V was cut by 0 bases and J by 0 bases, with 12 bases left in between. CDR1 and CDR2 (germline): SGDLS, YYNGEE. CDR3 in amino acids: CASSVAFPWLNTEAFF. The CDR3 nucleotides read TGTGCCAGCAGCGTAGCTTTTCCGTGGCTGAACACTGAAGCTTTCTTT. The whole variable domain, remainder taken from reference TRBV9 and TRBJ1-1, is DSGVTQTPKHLITATGQRVTLRCSPRSGDLSVYWYQQSLDQGLQFLIQYYNGEERAKGNILERFSAQQFPDLHSELNLSSLELGDSALYFCASSVAFPWLNTEAFFGQGTRLTVV.

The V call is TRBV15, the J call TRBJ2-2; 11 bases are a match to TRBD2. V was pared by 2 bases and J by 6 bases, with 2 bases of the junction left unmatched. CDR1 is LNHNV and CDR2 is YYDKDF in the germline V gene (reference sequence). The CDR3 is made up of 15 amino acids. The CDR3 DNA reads TGTGCCACCAGCAGACGACTAGCGGGGCCCGGGGAGCTGTTTTTT. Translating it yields CATSRRLAGPGELFF.

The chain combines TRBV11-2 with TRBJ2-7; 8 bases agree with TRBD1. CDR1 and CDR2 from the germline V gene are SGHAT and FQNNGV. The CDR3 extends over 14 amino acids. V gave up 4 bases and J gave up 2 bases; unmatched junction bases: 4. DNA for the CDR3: TGTGCCAGCAGCTCGGGACAGGTAGCCTACGAGCAGTACTTC. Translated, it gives CASSSGQVAYEQYF.

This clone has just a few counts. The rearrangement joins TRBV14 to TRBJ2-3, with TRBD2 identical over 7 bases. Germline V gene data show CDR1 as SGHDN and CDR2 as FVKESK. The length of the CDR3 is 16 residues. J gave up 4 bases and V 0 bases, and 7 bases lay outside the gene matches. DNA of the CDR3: TGTGCCAGCAGCCAAGATGGCGGGAGTGGCCCAGATACGCAGTATTTT. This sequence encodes CASSQDGGSGPDTQYF. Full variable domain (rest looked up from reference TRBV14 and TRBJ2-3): EAGVTQFPSHSVIEKGQTVTLRCDPISGHDNLYWYRRVMGKEIKFLLHFVKESKQDESGMPNNRFLAERTGGTYSTLKVQPAELEDSGVYFCASSQDGGSGPDTQYFGPGTRLTVL.